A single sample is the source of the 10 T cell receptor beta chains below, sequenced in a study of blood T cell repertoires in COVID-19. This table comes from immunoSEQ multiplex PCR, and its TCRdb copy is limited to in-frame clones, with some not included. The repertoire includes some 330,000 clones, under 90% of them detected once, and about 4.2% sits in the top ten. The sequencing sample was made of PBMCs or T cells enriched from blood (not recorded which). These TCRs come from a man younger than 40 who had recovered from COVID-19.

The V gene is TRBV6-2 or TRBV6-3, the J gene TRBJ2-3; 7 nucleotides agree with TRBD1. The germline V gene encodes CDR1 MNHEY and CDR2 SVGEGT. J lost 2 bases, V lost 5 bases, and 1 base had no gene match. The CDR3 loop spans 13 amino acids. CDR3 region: CASSTGATDTQYF. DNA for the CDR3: TGTGCCAGCAGTACAGGGGCCACAGATACGCAGTATTTT.

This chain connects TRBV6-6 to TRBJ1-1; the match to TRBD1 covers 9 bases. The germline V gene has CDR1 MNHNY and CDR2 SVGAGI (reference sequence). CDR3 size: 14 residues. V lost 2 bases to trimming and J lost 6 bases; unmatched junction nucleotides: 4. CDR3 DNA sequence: TGTGCCAGCAGTTACCGGGACAGGGCTCCTGAAGCTTTCTTT. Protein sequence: CASSYRDRAPEAFF.

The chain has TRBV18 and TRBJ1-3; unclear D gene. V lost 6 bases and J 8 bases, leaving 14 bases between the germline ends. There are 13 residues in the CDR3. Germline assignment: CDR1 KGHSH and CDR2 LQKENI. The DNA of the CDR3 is TGTGCCAGCTCTCCCTCTTGGAGGGACACCATATATTTT. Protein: CASSPSWRDTIYF.

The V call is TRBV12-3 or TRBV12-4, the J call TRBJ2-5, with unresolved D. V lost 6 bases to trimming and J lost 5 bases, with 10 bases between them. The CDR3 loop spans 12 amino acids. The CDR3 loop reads CASSPSTETQYF. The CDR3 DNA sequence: TGTGCCAGCAGCCCCAGTACCGAGACCCAGTACTTC.

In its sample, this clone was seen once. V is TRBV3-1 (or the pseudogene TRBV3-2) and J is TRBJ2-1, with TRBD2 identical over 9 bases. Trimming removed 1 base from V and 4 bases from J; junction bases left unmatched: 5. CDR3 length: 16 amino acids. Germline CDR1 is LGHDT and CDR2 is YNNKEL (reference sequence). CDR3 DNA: TGTGCCAGCAGCCAAGTATCGACTAGCGGATACAATGAGCAGTTCTTC. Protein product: CASSQVSTSGYNEQFF.

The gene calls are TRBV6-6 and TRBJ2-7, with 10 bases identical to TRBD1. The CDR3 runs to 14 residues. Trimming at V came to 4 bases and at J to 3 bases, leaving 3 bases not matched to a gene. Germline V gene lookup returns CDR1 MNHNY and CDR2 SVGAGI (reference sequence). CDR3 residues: CASSSGTGVYEQYF. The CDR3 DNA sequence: TGTGCCAGCAGTTCAGGGACAGGGGTCTACGAGCAGTACTTC.

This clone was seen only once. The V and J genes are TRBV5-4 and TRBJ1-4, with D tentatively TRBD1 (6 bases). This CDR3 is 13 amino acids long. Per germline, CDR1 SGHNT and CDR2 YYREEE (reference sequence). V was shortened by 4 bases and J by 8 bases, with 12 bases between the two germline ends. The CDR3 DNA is TGTGCCAGCAGCCTGGGGGCCCGGGAAAAACTGTTTTTT. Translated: CASSLGAREKLFF.

The CDR3: CASRWDSRNEKLFF. In nucleotides, the CDR3 is TGTGCCAGCAGATGGGACAGCCGGAATGAAAAACTGTTTTTT. The V and J genes are TRBV6-5 and TRBJ1-4; 7 bases are shared with TRBD1. Per germline, CDR1 MNHEY and CDR2 SVGAGI. The CDR3 runs 14 residues. Germline trimming cut 6 bases from V and 5 bases from J; bases unmatched to any gene: 6.

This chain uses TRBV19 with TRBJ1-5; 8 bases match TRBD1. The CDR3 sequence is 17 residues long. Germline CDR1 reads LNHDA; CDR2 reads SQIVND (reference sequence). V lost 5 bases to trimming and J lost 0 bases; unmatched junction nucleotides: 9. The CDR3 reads CASSFNQGAVSNQPQHF. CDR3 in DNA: TGTGCCAGTAGTTTCAATCAGGGGGCGGTTAGCAATCAGCCCCAGCATTTT.

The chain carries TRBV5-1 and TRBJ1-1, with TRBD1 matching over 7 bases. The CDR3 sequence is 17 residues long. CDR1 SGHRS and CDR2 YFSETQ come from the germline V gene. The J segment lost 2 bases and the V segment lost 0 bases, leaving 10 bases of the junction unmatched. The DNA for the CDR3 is TGCGCCAGCAGCTTGGCCCCGGGACAGACTTATAACACTGAAGCTTTCTTT. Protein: CASSLAPGQTYNTEAFF. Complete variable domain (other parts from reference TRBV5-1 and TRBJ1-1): KAGVTQTPRYLIKTRGQQVTLSCSPISGHRSVSWYQQTPGQGLQFLFEYFSETQRNKGNFPGRFSGRQFSNSRSEMNVSTLELGDSALYLCASSLAPGQTYNTEAFFGQGTRLTVV.